What follows are 10 T cell receptor beta chains derived from one specimen sequenced in a study of technical replicates of blood from several donors. Sequencing used immunoSEQ multiplex PCR; TCRdb keeps in-frame clones, though not all of them. The sample has about 66,000 clones, approximately 90% seen once. The specimen sequenced was PBMCs. All receptors derive from a human donor in good health. Some clones in this sample may be carry-over from other donors' samples.

The genes are TRBV7-6 and TRBJ1-5, with 8 positions matching TRBD1. This CDR3 region has 18 residues. The V segment lost 5 bases and the J segment 5 bases; nucleotides outside the gene matches: 17. Germline CDR1 reads SGHVS; CDR2 reads FNYEAQ. Written as DNA, the CDR3 is TGTGCCAGCAGCCCCCAACCCGGGACAGGAGCTCGATATCAGCCCCAGCATTTT. Protein: CASSPQPGTGARYQPQHF.

The chain links TRBV7-9 to TRBJ2-1, with D perhaps TRBD2 (5 bases). CDR3 length: 12 amino acids. The V gene's germline CDR1 is SEHNR and CDR2 FQNEAQ (reference sequence). The V end lost 4 bases, the J end lost 9 bases, and 10 bases lay between the germline ends. As DNA, the CDR3 is TGTGCCAGCAGCTGGACTTGGGGTGAGCAGTTCTTC. This translates into CASSWTWGEQFF. Together with reference TRBV7-9 and TRBJ2-1, the CDR3 gives the full variable domain: DTGVSQNPRHKITKRGQNVTFRCDPISEHNRLYWYRQTLGQGPEFLTYFQNEAQLEKSRLLSDRFSAERPKGSFSTLEIQRTEQGDSAMYLCASSWTWGEQFFGPGTRLTVL.

The chain employs TRBV4-3 and TRBJ1-3; D unclear. The CDR3 covers 15 residues. Trimming removed 1 base from V and 0 bases from J, with 7 bases in between. CDR1 and CDR2 (germline): LGHNA, YSLEER. CDR3 in amino acids: CASSQGTNSGNTIYF. In nucleotides, the CDR3 is TGCGCCAGCAGCCAAGGTACAAACTCTGGAAACACCATATATTTT.

This clone was picked up one time. The V call is TRBV19, the J call TRBJ2-5; D might be TRBD1 (6 bases). This CDR3 comprises 14 residues. The ends were cut back, 11 bases at V and 4 bases at J, with 20 bases in the middle. CDR1 is LNHDA and CDR2 is SQIVND in the germline V gene (reference sequence). Written as DNA, the CDR3 is TGTGCCGCCCAGGCACAGGGAGAGGGAGAGACCCAGTACTTC. The encoded protein is CAAQAQGEGETQYF.

The rearrangement uses TRBV5-4 and TRBJ2-6; 8 bases match TRBD2. V lost 4 bases and J lost 0; bases outside the gene matches: 9. CDR1 and CDR2 from the germline V gene are SGHNT and YYREEE (reference sequence). The CDR3 consists of 18 residues. The CDR3 loop reads CASSRGAGGSSGANVLTF. CDR3 DNA: TGTGCCAGCAGCAGGGGGGCGGGGGGCTCCTCTGGGGCCAACGTCCTGACTTTC.

For the CDR3, the DNA is TGTGCCAGCACGGACAGGGGCTACGAGCAGTACTTC. Its protein product is CASTDRGYEQYF. V usage is TRBV7-2 and J usage is TRBJ2-7, with 9 bases matching TRBD1. With 7 bases clipped from V and 3 bases from J, the junction kept 1 base outside the gene matches. This CDR3 is 12 amino acids long. In germline, CDR1 is SGHTA, CDR2 FQGNSA.

The chain couples TRBV19 to TRBJ2-2, with TRBD2 identical over 10 bases. V was clipped by 7 bases and J by 6 bases; unmatched bases: 5. Germline V gene lookup returns CDR1 LNHDA and CDR2 SQIVND (reference sequence). CDR3 length equals 14 residues. Here the CDR3 reads CASIEREGSGELFF. CDR3 in DNA: TGTGCCAGTATTGAGCGGGAGGGTTCCGGGGAGCTGTTTTTT.

This rearrangement joins TRBV5-6 to TRBJ2-3; 15 nucleotides agree with TRBD2. CDR1 SGHDT and CDR2 YYEEEE come from the germline V gene. J lost 4 bases, V lost 6 bases, and 6 bases had no gene match. CDR3 length: 16 residues. CDR3 DNA sequence: TGTGCCAGCAAGGGACTAGCGGGAGGTGGGCCAGATACGCAGTATTTT. This translates into CASKGLAGGGPDTQYF.

J is TRBJ2-2 and V is TRBV7-6; 7 nucleotides agree with TRBD2. Losses at the gene ends were 3 bases for V and 4 bases for J; bases not matched to a gene: 5. From germline, CDR1 is SGHVS and CDR2 FNYEAQ. The CDR3 spans 15 residues. CDR3 protein: CASSLGAGVTGELFF. CDR3 DNA sequence: TGTGCCAGCAGCTTGGGCGCGGGGGTCACCGGGGAGCTGTTTTTT.

The chain has TRBV7-2 and TRBJ2-7; D unresolved. V was clipped by 5 bases and J by 6 bases, with 11 bases between them. Looked up from germline, CDR1 is SGHTA and CDR2 is FQGNSA. This CDR3 region has 12 residues. The CDR3: CASSEDSGEQYF. In nucleotides, the CDR3 is TGTGCCAGCAGCGAGGATTCTGGCGAGCAGTACTTC.